The present TCR beta chain was sequenced within a study of identical twins. This clonotype has ten or more counts. The antigen is unknown. Study results and caveats: While abundant cord blood beta clonotypes carried fewer insertions, memory repertoires showed no such pattern. Conclusions relied on cross-sectional statistical analysis, not following the same donors.

CDR1 and CDR2 (germline): LGHNA, YNFKEQ. V was pared by 2 bases and J by 3 bases, with 11 bases between. This CDR3 comprises 14 residues. Carrying unique molecular identifiers, the cDNA also gained a universal primer site through template switching. TCRdb redid the calling of the 5' RACE reads with MiXCR, one entry per CDR3 protein. Among hundreds of thousands of distinct CDR3 sequences listed, around 5.7% were seen once. Every sampled donor was Caucasian and healthy. Sequencing was carried out using naive T cells sorted from blood. This TCR was sampled from a young man in good health. The J gene is TRBJ2-7, the V gene TRBV4-2; D gene ambiguous. The CDR3 here is CASSQTTGSYEQYF. CDR3 nucleotides: TGTGCCAGCAGCCAAACGACCGGAAGCTACGAGCAGTACTTC.